What follows are 24 T cell receptor beta chains derived from one specimen sequenced in a study of blood T cell repertoires in COVID-19. Produced via immunoSEQ multiplex PCR; TCRdb's table is partial and in-frame only. The sample lists fewer than 130,000 clones, 70% to 90% seen once, with approximately 3.5% in the top ten. Input material: peripheral blood. The receptors originated from a woman between 50 and 59 years old with acute or convalescent COVID-19.

CDR3 region: CASSPTYNEQFF. In DNA, the CDR3 is TGTGCCAGCAGCCCAACCTACAATGAGCAGTTCTTC. The rearrangement joins TRBV7-8 to TRBJ2-1, with D hard to call. Germline V gene lookup returns CDR1 SGHVS and CDR2 FQNEAQ. The CDR3 is 12 residues long. Trimming shortened V by 5 bases and J by 2 bases, and 4 bases separated the two germline ends.

The chain couples TRBV5-1 to TRBJ2-6, with 9 bases lining up with TRBD1. Germline-derived CDR1 and CDR2 are SGHRS and YFSETQ. The CDR3 is 17 amino acids. The V segment lost 4 bases and the J segment 0 bases; nucleotides outside the gene matches: 5. CDR3 region: CASSRGQGSSGANVLTF. The CDR3 DNA is TGCGCCAGCAGCAGGGGACAGGGTTCCTCTGGGGCCAACGTCCTGACTTTC.

The chain has TRBV5-1 and TRBJ1-2, with D possibly TRBD1 on 5 matching bases. CDR3 length: 15 residues. Germline CDR1 SGHRS, CDR2 YFSETQ. V was shortened by 4 bases and J by 8 bases, with 21 bases between the two germline ends. The CDR3 coding sequence is TGCGCCAGCAGCCCTTTAGCGGGGCAGGGCGGAGGCTACACCTTC. The encoded protein is CASSPLAGQGGGYTF.

This chain connects TRBV5-1 to TRBJ2-1; 11 nucleotides line up with TRBD2. The CDR3 runs 16 residues. CDR1 and CDR2 from the germline V gene are SGHRS and YFSETQ. Germline trimming cut 2 bases from V and 9 bases from J; bases unmatched to any gene: 10. As DNA, the CDR3 is TGCGCCAGCAGCTTCCAGACTAGCGGGATGGGGATTGAGCAGTTCTTC. Its translation is CASSFQTSGMGIEQFF.

The rearrangement uses TRBV24-1 and TRBJ1-1, with TRBD1 matching over 7 bases. Germline CDR1 and CDR2: KGHDR and SFDVKD. Trimming at V came to 6 bases and at J to 0 bases, leaving 3 bases not matched to a gene. The CDR3 consists of 14 residues. Here the CDR3 reads CATSPTGVNTEAFF. DNA of the CDR3: TGTGCCACCAGTCCAACAGGGGTGAACACTGAAGCTTTCTTT.

The rearrangement joins TRBV11-2 to TRBJ2-1; the match to TRBD2 covers 7 bases. The germline V gene has CDR1 SGHAT and CDR2 FQNNGV. CDR3 size: 14 residues. V dropped 3 bases and J dropped 7; count of bases not matched to a gene: 6. Here the CDR3 DNA reads TGTGCCAGCAGCTTCTTGCGGGAGACGAATGAGCAGTTCTTC. Its protein is CASSFLRETNEQFF.

The rearrangement joins TRBV27 to TRBJ1-5; no reliable D call. The CDR3 is 12 amino acids. V gave up 0 bases and J gave up 5 bases, with 2 bases separating them. Germline CDR1 reads MNHEY; CDR2 reads SMNVEV (reference sequence). This CDR3 is CASSLSYQPQHF. CDR3 nucleotide sequence: TGTGCCAGCAGTTTATCCTATCAGCCCCAGCATTTT.

This sequence joins TRBV19 and TRBJ1-5; 9 bases are shared with TRBD1. Trimming took 3 bases from V and 2 from J; bases not matched to a gene: 2. Germline loops: CDR1 LNHDA, CDR2 SQIVND (reference sequence). The CDR3 contains 15 residues. The CDR3 nucleotides are TGTGCCAGTAGTATCGGGACAGGGCGCAATCAGCCCCAGCATTTT. This gives the protein CASSIGTGRNQPQHF.

The rearrangement links TRBV4-1 to TRBJ2-2; 7 bases match TRBD1. Germline CDR1 and CDR2: MGHRA and YSYEKL. The CDR3 extends over 17 amino acids. V was pared by 1 base and J by 3 bases, with 8 bases of the junction left unmatched. The CDR3 spells CASSQVDRVPDTGELFF. The DNA for the CDR3 is TGCGCCAGCAGCCAAGTTGACAGGGTTCCGGACACCGGGGAGCTGTTTTTT.

V and J are TRBV12-3 or TRBV12-4 and TRBJ1-1; TRBD1 might be the D (6 bases). V was shortened by 6 bases and J by 7 bases, with 15 bases between the two germline ends. The CDR3 has 13 residues. CDR3 in amino acids: CASRIDRLGEAFF. CDR3 DNA: TGTGCCAGCAGGATCGACAGGCTGGGTGAAGCTTTCTTT.

The CDR3 sequence: CASGSGQGVDGYTF. The CDR3 DNA reads as TGTGCTAGTGGATCCGGACAGGGGGTAGATGGCTACACCTTC. J is TRBJ1-2 and V is TRBV12-5; 10 positions match TRBD1. Germline V gene data show CDR1 as LGHNT and CDR2 as FRNRAP. V shed 6 bases, J shed 6 bases, and the junction held 7 bases outside the gene matches. CDR3 length equals 14 residues.

This sequence joins TRBV5-4 and TRBJ1-5, with D uncertain. The CDR3 runs 15 residues. Trimming pared 4 bases from V and 7 bases from J, leaving 18 bases between. Germline assignment: CDR1 SGHNT and CDR2 YYREEE (reference sequence). The CDR3 spells CASSVMGPPGQPQHF. CDR3 nucleotide sequence: TGTGCCAGCAGCGTAATGGGTCCTCCGGGACAGCCCCAGCATTTT.

The chain combines TRBV5-4 with TRBJ2-1, with no clear D. The V end was cut by 2 bases, the J end by 8 bases, with 5 bases between. The germline gives CDR1 SGHNT, CDR2 YYREEE (reference sequence). CDR3 length: 11 amino acids. CDR3 region: CASSFRDEQFF. CDR3 in DNA: TGTGCCAGCAGCTTCCGTGATGAGCAGTTCTTC.

This chain joins TRBV4-1 and TRBJ1-6; D possibly corresponds to TRBD1 (5 bases). CDR1 is MGHRA, CDR2 YSYEKL, per germline. V was clipped by 1 base and J by 10 bases, with 14 bases between them. CDR3 length: 15 residues. The CDR3 loop is CASSQVGDYLSPLHF. Here the CDR3 DNA reads TGCGCCAGCAGCCAAGTAGGGGACTATCTCTCACCCCTCCACTTT.

The chain links TRBV24-1 to TRBJ2-4; TRBD1 agrees at 8 bases. V shed 1 base and J 0 bases; nucleotides not matched to a gene: 22. Germline-derived CDR1 and CDR2 are KGHDR and SFDVKD. The CDR3 runs to 23 residues. The CDR3 loop is CATSDLAFAVDRARTLAKNIQYF. CDR3 coding DNA: TGTGCCACCAGTGATTTAGCGTTTGCCGTGGACAGGGCCCGGACCCTAGCCAAAAACATTCAGTACTTC.

This sequence joins TRBV5-5 and TRBJ2-7, with 8 bases identical to TRBD2. Trimming removed 2 bases from V and 3 bases from J; junction bases left unmatched: 7. Germline V CDR1 and CDR2: SGHKS, YYEKEE (reference sequence). This CDR3 contains 15 residues. The CDR3 protein is CASSLEAGVGYEQYF. The CDR3 DNA reads TGTGCCAGCAGCTTAGAAGCGGGAGTGGGCTACGAGCAGTACTTC.

The V gene is TRBV30, the J gene TRBJ1-1; 8 positions agree with TRBD1. This CDR3 has 15 amino acids. The V segment lost 3 bases and the J segment 6 bases; nucleotides outside the gene matches: 12. CDR1 and CDR2 (germline): GTSNPN, SVGIG (reference sequence). The CDR3 region is CAWRPTGGIPPEAFF. In DNA, the CDR3 is TGTGCCTGGAGGCCTACAGGGGGGATACCTCCTGAAGCTTTCTTT.

V gene TRBV28 combines with J gene TRBJ2-1, with no clear D. The CDR3 is 12 residues long. Germline V lookup: CDR1 MDHEN, CDR2 SYDVKM. Trimming removed 5 bases at V and 8 bases at J, with 10 bases between. The CDR3, as DNA: TGTGCCAGCAGTCCTCATAGAGATGAGCAGTTCTTC. It codes for CASSPHRDEQFF.

The chain recombines TRBV5-1 with TRBJ1-4; D call uncertain. V lost 2 bases, J lost 8 bases, and 10 bases lay in between. Germline assignment: CDR1 SGHRS and CDR2 YFSETQ. This CDR3 is built from 13 residues. The chain's CDR3 is CASSFGRKEKLFF. The DNA for the CDR3 is TGCGCCAGCAGCTTTGGCAGAAAAGAAAAACTGTTTTTT.

This chain connects TRBV6-5 to TRBJ1-5; D unclear. Between the trimmed V and J ends, which lost 6 bases and 6 bases, there was a span of 15 bases. There are 14 residues in the CDR3. Germline V gives CDR1 MNHEY, CDR2 SVGAGI. CDR3 sequence reads: CASRALAGPQPQHF. CDR3 in DNA: TGTGCCAGCAGGGCTTTGGCAGGCCCTCAGCCCCAGCATTTT.

The chain carries TRBV28 and TRBJ2-3, with TRBD1 matching 11 bases. The CDR3 sequence is 14 residues long. Losses at the gene ends were 5 bases for V and 6 bases for J; bases not matched to a gene: 4. Germline CDR1 and CDR2: MDHEN and SYDVKM. The CDR3 DNA is TGTGCCAGCAGTCTGGGACAGGGGGTTGATACGCAGTATTTT. This sequence encodes CASSLGQGVDTQYF. Combining the CDR3 with reference TRBV28 and TRBJ2-3 gives the whole variable domain DVKVTQSSRYLVKRTGEKVFLECVQDMDHENMFWYRQDPGLGLRLIYFSYDVKMKEKGDIPEGYSVSREKKERFSLILESASTNQTSMYLCASSLGQGVDTQYFGPGTRLTVL.

The chain is built from TRBV4-1 and TRBJ2-7; D is ambiguous. Trimming cost V 0 bases and J 5 bases, with 8 bases left between them. The CDR3 loop spans 13 amino acids. CDR1 and CDR2 (germline): MGHRA, YSYEKL. CDR3 nucleotides: TGCGCCAGCAGCCAAGATGCCCGCGACGAGCAGTACTTC. The encoded protein is CASSQDARDEQYF.

This clone came up a few times. The genes are TRBV28 and TRBJ2-1, with 15 positions matching TRBD2. This CDR3 has 19 amino acids. Looked up from germline, CDR1 is MDHEN and CDR2 is SYDVKM. Trimming cost V 7 bases and J 0 bases; bases outside gene matches: 10. The CDR3 sequence: CASNTGLAGGKRSYNEQFF. The DNA for the CDR3 is TGTGCCAGCAATACAGGACTAGCGGGAGGGAAACGCTCCTACAATGAGCAGTTCTTC.

The rearrangement uses TRBV30 and TRBJ1-2, with D tentatively TRBD1 (5 bases). Per the germline V gene, CDR1 is GTSNPN and CDR2 is SVGIG (reference sequence). The germline V and J ends were trimmed by 0 bases and 8 bases, with 10 bases remaining between them. This CDR3 is 12 amino acids long. CDR3 protein: CAWSVGGAGYTF. CDR3 DNA sequence: TGTGCCTGGAGTGTAGGCGGGGCCGGCTACACCTTC.